This record looks at one T cell receptor beta chain sequence and its context. This sample is drawn from a study of blood T cell repertoires in COVID-19. Profiling relied on immunoSEQ multiplex PCR, and the TCRdb table lists in-frame clones only, not all of them. The table lists just under 350,000 clones, 91% of them singletons. V lost 6 bases and J 5 bases, leaving 7 bases between the germline ends. Germline V gene sequence: CDR1 DFQATT, CDR2 SNEGSKA (reference sequence). This CDR3 comprises 10 residues. The genes are TRBV20-1 and TRBJ2-5; D is possibly TRBD2 (5 bases). This TCR was sampled from a woman in her late teens or twenties who had recovered from COVID-19. What was sequenced was peripheral blood. For the CDR3, the DNA is TGCAGTGCGCGAGGGGAGACCCAGTACTTC. Protein product: CSARGETQYF.